Below, 32 T cell receptor beta chains from the same sample are listed, as sequenced in a study of blood T cell repertoires in COVID-19. Sequencing used immunoSEQ multiplex PCR; TCRdb keeps in-frame clones, though not all of them. The data hold some 35,000 clones, with approximately 80% observed a single time. Sequenced input: peripheral blood. The receptors stem from a man aged 65 to 79 with acute or convalescent COVID-19.

This clone occurred a few times. The chain links TRBV19 to TRBJ2-2; TRBD2 matches at 7 bases. CDR3 length equals 13 residues. Germline V gene lookup returns CDR1 LNHDA and CDR2 SQIVND (reference sequence). The V and J ends lost 11 bases and 5 bases, in that order; junction bases with no gene match: 8. The CDR3, as DNA: TGTGCCCGAGTCGGGGAGGGGACCGGGGAGCTGTTTTTT. This codes for CARVGEGTGELFF.

This clone was recorded a few times. Here the CDR3 reads CASTTRLAGGPYAYNEQFF. The CDR3 bases are TGTGCCAGCACCACTAGGTTAGCGGGGGGGCCGTACGCCTACAATGAGCAGTTCTTC. The chain combines TRBV7-6 with TRBJ2-1, with TRBD2 identical over 11 bases. The CDR3 is 19 amino acids. With 7 bases clipped from V and 2 bases from J, the junction kept 16 bases outside the gene matches. CDR1 and CDR2 from the germline V gene are SGHVS and FNYEAQ.

CDR3 sequence: CASASNSYGYTF. In DNA form, the CDR3 reads TGTGCCAGCGCCTCGAACAGCTATGGCTACACCTTC. The V call is TRBV5-6, the J call TRBJ1-2; D not certain. This CDR3 comprises 12 residues. Germline V lookup: CDR1 SGHDT, CDR2 YYEEEE. V shed 7 bases and J shed 4 bases, with 11 bases lying between them.

The chain couples TRBV11-2 to TRBJ2-5; tentatively, D is TRBD1 (5 bases). Trimming took off 1 base at V and 2 bases at J, with 8 bases between the two ends. The CDR3 runs to 14 residues. CDR1 and CDR2 (germline): SGHAT, FQNNGV. This chain's CDR3 is CASSLGQGQETQYF. The DNA for the CDR3 is TGTGCCAGCAGCTTAGGGCAGGGTCAAGAGACCCAGTACTTC.

This chain joins TRBV7-9 and TRBJ1-6; possible D gene TRBD1, 6 bases. Germline V lookup: CDR1 SEHNR, CDR2 FQNEAQ (reference sequence). Trimming took 8 bases from V and 8 from J, leaving 10 bases between them. The CDR3 runs to 12 residues. The CDR3 reads CASRAGDSPLHF. CDR3 coding DNA: TGTGCCAGCCGGGCAGGGGATTCACCCCTCCACTTT.

The sample holds a few counts of this clone. As DNA, the CDR3 is TGTGCCAGCAGCGCGGGGGGACAGGGTTACTCCTACGAGCAGTACTTC. Translating it yields CASSAGGQGYSYEQYF. J is TRBJ2-7 and V is TRBV13; a weak D match, TRBD1 (9 bases). The germline V gene has CDR1 PRHDT and CDR2 FYEKMQ (reference sequence). This CDR3 is 16 amino acids long. V was pared by 5 bases and J by 0 bases, with 17 bases between.

The rearrangement links TRBV9 to TRBJ2-7; TRBD2 is a possible D gene (6 bases). Germline V gives CDR1 SGDLS, CDR2 YYNGEE. V was shortened by 6 bases and J by 6 bases, with 22 bases between the two germline ends. This CDR3 spans 15 amino acids. The CDR3 bases are TGTGCCAGCAAGGTCGGGGACTCGACGAGGGGCGAGCAGTACTTC. Translation gives CASKVGDSTRGEQYF.

The rearrangement joins TRBV4-3 to TRBJ1-5, with 7 positions matching TRBD1. The germline V gene encodes CDR1 LGHNA and CDR2 YSLEER. This CDR3 has 17 residues. The V gene end was trimmed by 0 bases and the J gene end by 6 bases; junction bases not matched to a gene: 11. CDR3 region: CASSQDPAQGVGQPQHF. As DNA, the CDR3 is TGCGCCAGCAGCCAAGATCCGGCTCAGGGGGTCGGTCAGCCCCAGCATTTT.

CDR3: CASSFGTSGGQGETQYF. DNA of the CDR3: TGCGCCAGCAGCTTCGGGACTAGCGGGGGGCAAGGTGAGACCCAGTACTTC. V gene TRBV5-1 combines with J gene TRBJ2-5; 15 bases are a match to TRBD2. The V gene end was trimmed by 2 bases and the J gene end by 5 bases; junction bases not matched to a gene: 7. The germline gives CDR1 SGHRS, CDR2 YFSETQ. The CDR3 has 17 amino acids.

The chain couples TRBV7-9 to TRBJ1-4; D gene ambiguous. The CDR3 totals 16 residues. V lost 2 bases to trimming and J lost 7 bases, with 17 bases between them. CDR1 is SEHNR, CDR2 FQNEAQ, per germline (reference sequence). This CDR3 reads CASSLLGDGLVEKLFF. The CDR3 DNA reads as TGTGCCAGCAGCTTACTGGGAGACGGGCTTGTTGAAAAACTGTTTTTT.

The chain links TRBV25-1 to TRBJ1-1, with D possibly matching TRBD1 (5 bases). V was trimmed by 7 bases and J by 2 bases, leaving 14 bases between them. The CDR3 has 14 residues. Germline V lookup: CDR1 MGHDK, CDR2 SYGVNS. CDR3 protein: CASISSGGNTEAFF. The CDR3 coding sequence is TGTGCCAGCATTAGTAGCGGGGGAAACACTGAAGCTTTCTTT.

The V gene is TRBV28, the J gene TRBJ2-1, with TRBD2 matching over 10 bases. There are 20 residues in the CDR3. V lost 1 base, J lost 1 base, and 13 bases stayed unmatched. Germline V gene sequence: CDR1 MDHEN, CDR2 SYDVKM. The CDR3 coding sequence is TGTGCCAGCAGTTTATATTGGGGGGCTAGCGGGAGACGATCCTACAATGAGCAGTTCTTC. Encoded protein: CASSLYWGASGRRSYNEQFF. Full variable domain (rest looked up from reference TRBV28 and TRBJ2-1): DVKVTQSSRYLVKRTGEKVFLECVQDMDHENMFWYRQDPGLGLRLIYFSYDVKMKEKGDIPEGYSVSREKKERFSLILESASTNQTSMYLCASSLYWGASGRRSYNEQFFGPGTRLTVL.

The rearrangement uses TRBV18 and TRBJ1-1; no clear D. Germline V CDR1 and CDR2: KGHSH, LQKENI. Trimming removed 3 bases from V and 11 bases from J, with 13 bases in between. The CDR3 has 12 residues. CDR3 in amino acids: CASSPRSGDAFF. Here the CDR3 DNA reads TGTGCCAGCTCACCCAGGTCAGGTGACGCTTTCTTT.

V gene TRBV6-5 combines with J gene TRBJ1-2, with D possibly matching TRBD1 (6 bases). The CDR3 spans 15 residues. Germline CDR1 is MNHEY and CDR2 is SVGAGI. With 0 bases removed from V and 3 bases from J, the gap between germline ends came to 11 bases. Here the CDR3 DNA reads TGTGCCAGCAGTTACTCGTGGACAGCCGACTATGGCTACACCTTC. This codes for CASSYSWTADYGYTF.

The chain uses TRBV7-2 and TRBJ2-1; no reliable D call. Germline V gene sequence: CDR1 SGHTA, CDR2 FQGNSA. Trimming stripped 1 base from V and 4 bases from J, with 11 bases between. This CDR3 region has 15 residues. This CDR3 is CASSLGSVTYNEQFF. The CDR3 region has the DNA TGTGCCAGCAGCTTAGGATCGGTGACATACAATGAGCAGTTCTTC. Looking up the rest from reference TRBV7-2 and TRBJ2-1 gives the full variable domain: GAGVSQSPSNKVTEKGKDVELRCDPISGHTALYWYRQSLGQGLEFLIYFQGNSAPDKSGLPSDRFSAERTGGSVSTLTIQRTQQEDSAVYLCASSLGSVTYNEQFFGPGTRLTVL.

The chain links TRBV19 to TRBJ1-1; 11 bases fit TRBD1. J lost 4 bases, V lost 5 bases, and 6 bases had no gene match. The CDR3 has 15 residues. Per the germline V gene, CDR1 is LNHDA and CDR2 is SQIVND (reference sequence). The CDR3 region is CASSPGQGASTEAFF. CDR3 DNA sequence: TGTGCCAGTAGTCCAGGACAGGGGGCGAGCACTGAAGCTTTCTTT.

The chain has TRBV18 and TRBJ1-6, with 7 bases fitting TRBD1. The germline gives CDR1 KGHSH, CDR2 LQKENI. The CDR3 is made up of 16 amino acids. Losses at the gene ends were 4 bases for V and 5 bases for J; bases not matched to a gene: 8. CDR3 nucleotides: TGTGCCAGCTCACAGGGGACAGCGACAAATAATTCACCCCTCCACTTT. Protein sequence: CASSQGTATNNSPLHF.

The V gene is TRBV5-1, the J gene TRBJ2-3; TRBD1 matches at 8 bases. V lost 3 bases, J lost 1 base, and 4 bases stayed unmatched. Germline CDR1 SGHRS, CDR2 YFSETQ. This CDR3 is built from 15 residues. DNA for the CDR3: TGCGCCAGCAGCTGGACAGGGATGGGCACAGATACGCAGTATTTT. Its protein is CASSWTGMGTDTQYF.

J is TRBJ1-5 and V is TRBV3-1 (or the pseudogene TRBV3-2); 7 positions match TRBD1. Germline V gene data show CDR1 as LGHDT and CDR2 as YNNKEL (reference sequence). V shed 4 bases, J shed 0 bases, and the junction held 9 bases outside the gene matches. The CDR3 is 17 amino acids. DNA of the CDR3: TGTGCCAGCAGCCCGAGATACCAGGGGGTTAGCAATCAGCCCCAGCATTTT. It translates to CASSPRYQGVSNQPQHF.

The genes are TRBV18 and TRBJ2-7; TRBD1 matches at 7 bases. Germline CDR1 reads KGHSH; CDR2 reads LQKENI. J gave up 9 bases and V 0 bases, and 8 bases lay outside the gene matches. The CDR3 runs to 14 residues. The CDR3 sequence is CASSPPGQQFGQYF. CDR3 sequence (DNA): TGTGCCAGCTCACCACCGGGACAGCAATTTGGGCAGTACTTC. The full variable domain, completed using reference TRBV18 and TRBJ2-7, is NAGVMQNPRHLVRRRGQEARLRCSPMKGHSHVYWYRQLPEEGLKFMVYLQKENIIDESGMPKERFSAEFPKEGPSILRIQQVVRGDSAAYFCASSPPGQQFGQYFGPGTRLTVT.

V is TRBV28 and J is TRBJ2-5; 9 bases are shared with TRBD1. CDR3 length: 13 amino acids. Per germline, CDR1 MDHEN and CDR2 SYDVKM. V gave up 6 bases and J gave up 5 bases; unmatched junction bases: 4. The CDR3 region is CASRGQGPETQYF. CDR3 nucleotides: TGTGCCAGCAGAGGACAGGGGCCGGAGACCCAGTACTTC.

Written as DNA, the CDR3 is TGTGCCAGCAGCAAAAAGGGGCCACCCTACGAGCAGTACTTC. The encoded protein is CASSKKGPPYEQYF. This sequence joins TRBV21-1 and TRBJ2-7; the table gives TRBD1 as D, unverified against the DNA. TRBV21-1 has pseudogene status. CDR3 length equals 14 residues.

The chain couples TRBV6-1 to TRBJ2-7, with 8 bases lining up with TRBD1. The V gene end was trimmed by 3 bases and the J gene end by 3 bases; junction bases not matched to a gene: 7. CDR1 and CDR2 (germline): MNHNS, SASEGT. CDR3 size: 15 residues. CDR3 bases: TGTGCCAGCAGTGATGCAGGGGGCCCCCGCTACGAGCAGTACTTC. It codes for CASSDAGGPRYEQYF.

The chain links TRBV28 to TRBJ2-5; D possibly corresponds to TRBD2 (5 bases). V shed 4 bases and J shed 7 bases, with 7 bases lying between them. The CDR3 covers 11 residues. In germline, CDR1 is MDHEN, CDR2 SYDVKM. CDR3 sequence reads: CASSWSGTQYF. The CDR3 DNA sequence: TGTGCCAGCAGTTGGAGCGGGACCCAGTACTTC. The full variable domain, rest sourced from reference TRBV28 and TRBJ2-5, is DVKVTQSSRYLVKRTGEKVFLECVQDMDHENMFWYRQDPGLGLRLIYFSYDVKMKEKGDIPEGYSVSREKKERFSLILESASTNQTSMYLCASSWSGTQYFGPGTRLLVL.

This clone occurred a few times. The chain is built from TRBV5-1 and TRBJ1-1; TRBD1 aligns across 9 bases. The CDR3 loop spans 14 amino acids. The V gene's germline CDR1 is SGHRS and CDR2 YFSETQ. V lost 4 bases to trimming and J lost 5 bases; unmatched junction nucleotides: 6. The CDR3: CASSQDRGETEAFF. The CDR3 DNA reads as TGCGCCAGCAGCCAGGACAGGGGTGAGACTGAAGCTTTCTTT.

The rearrangement joins TRBV2 to TRBJ1-1; D possibly corresponds to TRBD1 (6 bases). The CDR3 length is 14 residues. CDR1 and CDR2 (germline): SNHLY, FYNNEI. Trimming shortened V by 8 bases and J by 2 bases, and 15 bases separated the two germline ends. CDR3 bases: TGTGCCAGCCGCCGGACAGTCGAAAACACTGAAGCTTTCTTT. It yields the protein CASRRTVENTEAFF. The complete variable domain, with remaining parts taken from reference TRBV2 and TRBJ1-1, reads EPEVTQTPSHQVTQMGQEVILRCVPISNHLYFYWYRQILGQKVEFLVSFYNNEISEKSEIFDDQFSVERPDGSNFTLKIRSTKLEDSAMYFCASRRTVENTEAFFGQGTRLTVV.

The J gene is TRBJ1-1, the V gene TRBV7-8, with 7 bases that match TRBD1. V shed 5 bases and J 4 bases; nucleotides not matched to a gene: 4. In germline, CDR1 is SGHVS, CDR2 FQNEAQ. The CDR3 runs to 13 residues. CDR3 sequence reads: CASSRQGSTEAFF. CDR3 DNA sequence: TGTGCCAGCAGCCGACAGGGAAGCACTGAAGCTTTCTTT.

This clone was counted between two and nine times. J is TRBJ2-7 and V is TRBV10-3, with 10 nucleotides matching TRBD2. In germline, CDR1 is ENHRY, CDR2 SYGVKD. This CDR3 spans 15 amino acids. V lost 6 bases and J lost 4; bases outside the gene matches: 9. The CDR3 coding sequence is TGTGCCATCAGCGAAACCGGGACTAGCGCTTACGAGCAGTACTTC. Translation: CAISETGTSAYEQYF.

The rearrangement joins TRBV4-3 to TRBJ2-4, with D maybe TRBD1 (6 bases). Trimming removed 3 bases at V and 6 bases at J, with 15 bases between. The CDR3 has 15 amino acids. The germline V gene encodes CDR1 LGHNA and CDR2 YSLEER. The CDR3 nucleotides are TGCGCCAGCAGCCAGTCACAGGGATCCGGAAACATTCAGTACTTC. Protein: CASSQSQGSGNIQYF.

J is TRBJ1-4 and V is TRBV6-5; tentative D call: TRBD1 (5 bases). Trimming stripped 4 bases from V and 7 bases from J, with 19 bases between. The germline CDR1 and CDR2 sequences are MNHEY and SVGAGI. This CDR3 contains 16 residues. The DNA for the CDR3 is TGTGCCAGCAGTTCAGCGGGGGGGATAGGGCGTGAAAAACTGTTTTTT. Translation gives CASSSAGGIGREKLFF.

In its sample, this clone was seen once. The chain combines TRBV19 with TRBJ1-1; the D is unclear. The CDR3 is 15 residues long. Germline V gene lookup returns CDR1 LNHDA and CDR2 SQIVND (reference sequence). Trimming removed 2 bases at V and 4 bases at J, with 14 bases between. The CDR3 region has the DNA TGTGCCAGTAGTATAAGCCCCGATTCCCCCACTGAAGCTTTCTTT. It yields the protein CASSISPDSPTEAFF. Drawing the rest from reference TRBV19 and TRBJ1-1, the complete variable domain is DGGITQSPKYLFRKEGQNVTLSCEQNLNHDAMYWYRQDPGQGLRLIYYSQIVNDFQKGDIAEGYSVSREKKESFPLTVTSAQKNPTAFYLCASSISPDSPTEAFFGQGTRLTVV.

This chain connects TRBV7-9 to TRBJ2-7, with a possible D match to TRBD2 (5 bases). The CDR3 totals 16 residues. V gave up 5 bases and J gave up 2 bases, with 19 bases separating them. Germline CDR1 and CDR2: SEHNR and FQNEAQ (reference sequence). The CDR3 loop reads CASSPHDRGVPYEQYF. Written as DNA, the CDR3 is TGTGCCAGCAGCCCACACGACCGGGGAGTGCCCTACGAGCAGTACTTC.